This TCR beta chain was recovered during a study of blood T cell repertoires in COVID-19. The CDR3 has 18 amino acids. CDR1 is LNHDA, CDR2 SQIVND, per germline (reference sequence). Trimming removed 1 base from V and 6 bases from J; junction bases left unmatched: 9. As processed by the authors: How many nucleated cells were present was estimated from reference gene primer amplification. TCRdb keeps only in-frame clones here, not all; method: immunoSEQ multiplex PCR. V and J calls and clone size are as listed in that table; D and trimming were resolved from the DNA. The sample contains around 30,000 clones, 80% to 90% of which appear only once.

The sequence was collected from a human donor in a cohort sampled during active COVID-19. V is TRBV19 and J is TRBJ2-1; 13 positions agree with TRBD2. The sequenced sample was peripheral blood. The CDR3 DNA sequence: TGTGCCAGTAGTATAGCCGGACTAGCGGGGGTCTACCTCAATGAGCAGTTCTTC. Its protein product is CASSIAGLAGVYLNEQFF.